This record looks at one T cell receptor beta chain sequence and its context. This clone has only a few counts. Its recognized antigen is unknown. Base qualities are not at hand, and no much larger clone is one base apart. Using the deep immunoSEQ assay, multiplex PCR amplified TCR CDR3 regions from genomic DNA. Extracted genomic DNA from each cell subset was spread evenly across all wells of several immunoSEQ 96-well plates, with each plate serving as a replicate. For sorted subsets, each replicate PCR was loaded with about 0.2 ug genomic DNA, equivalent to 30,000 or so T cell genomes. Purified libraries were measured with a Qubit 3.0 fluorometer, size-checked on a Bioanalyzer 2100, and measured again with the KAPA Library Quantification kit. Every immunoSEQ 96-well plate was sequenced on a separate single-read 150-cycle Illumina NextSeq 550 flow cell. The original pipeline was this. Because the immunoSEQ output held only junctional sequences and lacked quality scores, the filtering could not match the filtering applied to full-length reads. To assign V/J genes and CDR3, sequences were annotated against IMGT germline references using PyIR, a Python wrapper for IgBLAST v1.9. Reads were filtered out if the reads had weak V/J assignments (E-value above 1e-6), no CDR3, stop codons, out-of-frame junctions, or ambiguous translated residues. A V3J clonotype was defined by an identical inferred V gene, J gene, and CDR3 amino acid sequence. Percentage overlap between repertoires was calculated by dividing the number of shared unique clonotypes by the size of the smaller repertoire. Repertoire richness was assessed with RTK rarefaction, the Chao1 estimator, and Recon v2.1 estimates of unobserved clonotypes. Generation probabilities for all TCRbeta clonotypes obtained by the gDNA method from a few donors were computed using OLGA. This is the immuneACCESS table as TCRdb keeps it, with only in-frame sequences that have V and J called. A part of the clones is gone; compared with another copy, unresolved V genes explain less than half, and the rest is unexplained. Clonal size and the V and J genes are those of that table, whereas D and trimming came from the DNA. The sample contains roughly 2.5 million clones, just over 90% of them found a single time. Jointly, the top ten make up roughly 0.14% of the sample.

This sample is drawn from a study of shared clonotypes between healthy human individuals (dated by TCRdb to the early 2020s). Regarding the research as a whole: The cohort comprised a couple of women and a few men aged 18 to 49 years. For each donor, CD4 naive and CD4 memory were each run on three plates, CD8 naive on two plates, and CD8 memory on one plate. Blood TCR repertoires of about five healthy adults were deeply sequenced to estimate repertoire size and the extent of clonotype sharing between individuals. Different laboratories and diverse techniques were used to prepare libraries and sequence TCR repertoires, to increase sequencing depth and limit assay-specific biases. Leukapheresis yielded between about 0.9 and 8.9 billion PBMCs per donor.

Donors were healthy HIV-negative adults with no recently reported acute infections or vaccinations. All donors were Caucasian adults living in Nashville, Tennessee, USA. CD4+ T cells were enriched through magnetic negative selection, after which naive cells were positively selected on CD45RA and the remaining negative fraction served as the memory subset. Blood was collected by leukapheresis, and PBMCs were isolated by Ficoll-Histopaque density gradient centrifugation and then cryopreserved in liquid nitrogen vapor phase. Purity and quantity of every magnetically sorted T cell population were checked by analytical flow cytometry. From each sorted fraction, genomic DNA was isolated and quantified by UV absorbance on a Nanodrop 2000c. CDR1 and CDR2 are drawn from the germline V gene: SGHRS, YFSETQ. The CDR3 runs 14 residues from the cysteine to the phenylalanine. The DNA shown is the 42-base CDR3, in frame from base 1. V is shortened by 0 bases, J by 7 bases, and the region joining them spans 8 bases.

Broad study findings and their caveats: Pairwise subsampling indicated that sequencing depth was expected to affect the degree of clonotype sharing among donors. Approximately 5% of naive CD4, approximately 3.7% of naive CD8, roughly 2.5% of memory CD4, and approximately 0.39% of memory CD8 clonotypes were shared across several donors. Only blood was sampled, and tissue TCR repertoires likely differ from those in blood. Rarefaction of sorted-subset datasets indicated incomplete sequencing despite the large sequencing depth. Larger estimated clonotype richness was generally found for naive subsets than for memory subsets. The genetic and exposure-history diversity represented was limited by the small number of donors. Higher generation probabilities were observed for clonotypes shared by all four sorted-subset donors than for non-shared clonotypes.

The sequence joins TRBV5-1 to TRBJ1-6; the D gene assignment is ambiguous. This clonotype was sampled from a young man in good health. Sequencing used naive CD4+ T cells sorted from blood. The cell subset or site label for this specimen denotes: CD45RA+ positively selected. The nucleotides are TGCGCCAGCAGCTTGGCGGGGAAAAATTCACCCCTCCACTTT. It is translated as CASSLAGKNSPLHF.